This T cell receptor beta chain is from a study of memory CD4+ T cells and cytomegalovirus serostatus. Study-level information: Donors were healthy Belgian adults, 10 or so CMV seropositive and 20 to 25 seronegative.

This clone was observed once. Single viable CD3+CD4+CD8-CD45RO+ cells were sorted as the memory CD4+ T cells. CMV serostatus came from serum IgG against pp150, pp28, p38, p52. After thawing, CD4+ T cells were positively selected. Clones were sequenced by immunoSEQ multiplex PCR, and TCRdb holds only the in-frame ones, with some missing. The profile shows some 25,000 clones, over 70% of them singletons. The material sequenced was memory CD4+ T cells from blood. This TCR derives from an adult in good health and CMV-seronegative.

The chain's CDR3 is CASSLAGGVGELFF. The CDR3 coding sequence is TGTGCCAGCAGTTTAGCCGGGGGGGTCGGGGAGCTGTTTTTT. The chain has TRBV28 and TRBJ2-2, with 8 positions matching TRBD2. This CDR3 contains 14 residues. Unmatched junction bases numbered 3, after V lost 2 bases and J lost 7 bases. Looked up from germline, CDR1 is MDHEN and CDR2 is SYDVKM.